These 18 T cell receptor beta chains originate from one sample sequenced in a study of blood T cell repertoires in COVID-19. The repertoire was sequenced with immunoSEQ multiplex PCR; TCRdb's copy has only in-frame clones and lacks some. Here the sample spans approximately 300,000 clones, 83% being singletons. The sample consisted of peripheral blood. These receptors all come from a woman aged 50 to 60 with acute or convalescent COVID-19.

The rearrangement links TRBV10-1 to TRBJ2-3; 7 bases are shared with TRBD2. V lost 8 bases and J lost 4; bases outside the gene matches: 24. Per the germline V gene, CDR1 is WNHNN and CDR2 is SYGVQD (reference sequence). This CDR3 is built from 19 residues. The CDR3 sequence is CASSGDGFWTRGSPDTQYF. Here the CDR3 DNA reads TGCGCCAGCTCCGGGGACGGGTTTTGGACTAGAGGTTCTCCAGATACGCAGTATTTT.

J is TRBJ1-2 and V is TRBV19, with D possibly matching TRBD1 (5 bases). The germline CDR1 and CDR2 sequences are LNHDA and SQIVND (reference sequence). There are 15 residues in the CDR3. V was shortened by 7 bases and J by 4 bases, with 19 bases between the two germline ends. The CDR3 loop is CASTPGRVNIYGYTF. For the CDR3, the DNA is TGTGCCAGTACCCCGGGCAGGGTGAATATCTATGGCTACACCTTC.

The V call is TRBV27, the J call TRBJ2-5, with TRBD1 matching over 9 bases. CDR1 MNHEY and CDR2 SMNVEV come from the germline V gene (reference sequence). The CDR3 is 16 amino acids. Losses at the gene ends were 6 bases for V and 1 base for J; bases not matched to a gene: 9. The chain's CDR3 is CASSYTGTGFQETQYF. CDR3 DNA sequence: TGTGCCAGCAGCTACACCGGGACAGGGTTCCAAGAGACCCAGTACTTC.

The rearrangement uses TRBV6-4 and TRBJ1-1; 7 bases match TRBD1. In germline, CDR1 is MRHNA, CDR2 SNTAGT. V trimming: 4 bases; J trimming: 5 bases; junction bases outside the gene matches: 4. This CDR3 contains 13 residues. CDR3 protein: CASSAGTVTEAFF. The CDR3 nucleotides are TGTGCCAGCAGTGCTGGGACAGTAACTGAAGCTTTCTTT.

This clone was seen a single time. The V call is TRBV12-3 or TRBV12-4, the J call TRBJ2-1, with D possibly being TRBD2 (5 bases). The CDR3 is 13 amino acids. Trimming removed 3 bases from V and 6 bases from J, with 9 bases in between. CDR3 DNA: TGTGCCAGCAGTTTTCGGGGTTCCAATGAGCAGTTCTTC. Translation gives CASSFRGSNEQFF.

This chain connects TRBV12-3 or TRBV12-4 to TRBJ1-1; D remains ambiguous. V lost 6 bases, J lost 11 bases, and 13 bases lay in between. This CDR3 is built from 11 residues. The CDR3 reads CASRSERKAFF. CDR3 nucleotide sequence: TGTGCCAGCAGGTCGGAGAGGAAGGCTTTCTTT.

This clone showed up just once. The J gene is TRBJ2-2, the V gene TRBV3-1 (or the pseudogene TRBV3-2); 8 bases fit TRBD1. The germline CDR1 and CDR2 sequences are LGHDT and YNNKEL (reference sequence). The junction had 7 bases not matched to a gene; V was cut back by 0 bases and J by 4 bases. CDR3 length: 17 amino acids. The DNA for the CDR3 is TGTGCCAGCAGCCAAGAAGGCAGGGGGCGCGGCACCGGGGAGCTGTTTTTT. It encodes CASSQEGRGRGTGELFF.

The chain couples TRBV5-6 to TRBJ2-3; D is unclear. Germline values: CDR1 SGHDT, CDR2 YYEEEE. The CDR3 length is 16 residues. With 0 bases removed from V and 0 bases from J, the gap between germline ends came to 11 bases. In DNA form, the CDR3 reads TGTGCCAGCAGCTTGGTTTTGTACCAGAGCACAGATACGCAGTATTTT. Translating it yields CASSLVLYQSTDTQYF.

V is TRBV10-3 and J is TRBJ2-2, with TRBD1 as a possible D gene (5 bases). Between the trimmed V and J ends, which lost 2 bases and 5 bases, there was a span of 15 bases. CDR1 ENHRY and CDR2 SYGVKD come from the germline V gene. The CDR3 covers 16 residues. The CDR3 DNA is TGTGCCATCAGTGAGCCGCGAGAAGCAGGGACCGGGGAGCTGTTTTTT. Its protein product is CAISEPREAGTGELFF.

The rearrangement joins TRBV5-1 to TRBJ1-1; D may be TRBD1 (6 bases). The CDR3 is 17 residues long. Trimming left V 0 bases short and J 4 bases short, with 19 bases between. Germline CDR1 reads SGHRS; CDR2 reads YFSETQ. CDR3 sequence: CASSLESTVLRGTEAFF. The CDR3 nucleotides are TGCGCCAGCAGCTTGGAATCTACAGTCCTCAGGGGCACTGAAGCTTTCTTT. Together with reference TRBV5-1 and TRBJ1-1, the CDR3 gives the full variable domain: KAGVTQTPRYLIKTRGQQVTLSCSPISGHRSVSWYQQTPGQGLQFLFEYFSETQRNKGNFPGRFSGRQFSNSRSEMNVSTLELGDSALYLCASSLESTVLRGTEAFFGQGTRLTVV.

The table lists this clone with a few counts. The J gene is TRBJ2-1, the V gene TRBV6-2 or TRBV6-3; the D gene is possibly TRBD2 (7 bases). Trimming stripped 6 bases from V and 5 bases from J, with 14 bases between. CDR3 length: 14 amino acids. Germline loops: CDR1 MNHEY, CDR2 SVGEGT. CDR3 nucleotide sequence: TGTGCCAGCAGCCTCCGGGGGGCAAACAATGAGCAGTTCTTC. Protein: CASSLRGANNEQFF.

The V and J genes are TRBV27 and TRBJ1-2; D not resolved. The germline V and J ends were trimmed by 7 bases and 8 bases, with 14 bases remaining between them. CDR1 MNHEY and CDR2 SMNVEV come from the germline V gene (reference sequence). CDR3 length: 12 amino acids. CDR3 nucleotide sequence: TGTGCCAGCACCCTAGACACTAGGGGCTACACCTTC. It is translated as CASTLDTRGYTF.

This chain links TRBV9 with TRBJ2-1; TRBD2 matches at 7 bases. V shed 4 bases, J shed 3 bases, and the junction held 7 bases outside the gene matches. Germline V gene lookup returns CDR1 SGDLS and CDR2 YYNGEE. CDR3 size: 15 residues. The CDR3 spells CASSLKRGHYNEQFF. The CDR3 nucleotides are TGTGCCAGCAGCTTAAAGCGGGGCCACTACAATGAGCAGTTCTTC.

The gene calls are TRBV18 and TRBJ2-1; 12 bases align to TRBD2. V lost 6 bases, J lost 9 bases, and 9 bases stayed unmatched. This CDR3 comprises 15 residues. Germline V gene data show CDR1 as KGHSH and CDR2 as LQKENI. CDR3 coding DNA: TGTGCCAGCTCTCCTTCGACTAGCGGGGGCTCTGAGCAGTTCTTC. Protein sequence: CASSPSTSGGSEQFF.

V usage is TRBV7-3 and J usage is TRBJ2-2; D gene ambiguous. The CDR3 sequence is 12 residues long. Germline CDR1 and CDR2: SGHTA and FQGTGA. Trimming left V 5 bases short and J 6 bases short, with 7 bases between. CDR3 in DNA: TGTGCCAGCAGCCCCTCTTCCGGGGAGCTGTTTTTT. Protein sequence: CASSPSSGELFF.

Here the CDR3 reads CASSLGGPGANVLTF. The DNA for the CDR3 is TGTGCCAGCAGTTTGGGAGGACCTGGGGCCAACGTCCTGACTTTC. This chain joins TRBV6-5 and TRBJ2-6, with D perhaps matching TRBD2 (6 bases). The CDR3 sequence is 15 residues long. Germline CDR1 is MNHEY and CDR2 is SVGAGI. Trimming took off 4 bases at V and 2 bases at J, with 9 bases between the two ends.

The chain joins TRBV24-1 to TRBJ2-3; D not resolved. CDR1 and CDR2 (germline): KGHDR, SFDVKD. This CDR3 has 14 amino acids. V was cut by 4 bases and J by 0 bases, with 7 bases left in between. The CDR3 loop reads CATSDRSSTDTQYF. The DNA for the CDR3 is TGTGCCACCAGTGACAGGTCTAGCACAGATACGCAGTATTTT.

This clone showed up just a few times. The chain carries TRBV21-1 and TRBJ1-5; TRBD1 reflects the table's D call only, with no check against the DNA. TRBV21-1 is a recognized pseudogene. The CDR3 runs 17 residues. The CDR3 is CASSPRVERGQNQPQHF. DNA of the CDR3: TGTGCCAGCAGCCCAAGGGTGGAGAGGGGGCAGAATCAGCCCCAGCATTTT.